The 31 T cell receptor beta chains below come from one sample, sequenced in a study of T-cell memory formation after mild COVID-19. MiXCR, run by TCRdb on the 5' RACE reads, gives a single entry per CDR3 protein. The data contain about 620,000 distinct CDR3 sequences, under 20% of them singletons. The material sequenced was PBMCs or a T cell subset sorted from them (not recorded which). These receptors were obtained from an adult woman who had mild COVID-19 (a few samples of this study predate the infection). Cell type and time point are not known.

CDR3 nucleotides: TGTGCCAGCAGGTCGGGGGCCGTCGGGGAGACCCAGTACTTC. Residues: CASRSGAVGETQYF. The chain has TRBV7-9 and TRBJ2-5; D possibly uses TRBD1 or TRBD2 (6 bases each). From germline, CDR1 is SEHNR and CDR2 FQNEAQ (reference sequence). V lost 6 bases and J lost 5, with 16 bases in between. The CDR3 covers 14 residues.

This clonotype has a handful of counts. This chain connects TRBV7-9 to TRBJ2-3; D may be TRBD1 or TRBD2 (5 bases each). Germline V CDR1 and CDR2: SEHNR, FQNEAQ (reference sequence). The CDR3 sequence is 13 residues long. V gave up 4 bases and J gave up 11 bases, with 16 bases separating them. CDR3 sequence reads: CASSSPLGVGQYF. In DNA form, the CDR3 reads TGTGCCAGCAGCTCGCCACTAGGGGTTGGGCAGTATTTT.

The V and J genes are TRBV7-9 and TRBJ2-1; 9 positions match TRBD1. The CDR3 runs 15 residues. CDR1 is SEHNR, CDR2 FQNEAQ, per germline (reference sequence). Trimming removed 4 bases from V and 10 bases from J; junction bases left unmatched: 11. CDR3 residues: CASSYRDRDVWEQFF. The CDR3 region has the DNA TGTGCCAGCAGCTACCGGGACAGGGACGTTTGGGAGCAGTTCTTC. The full variable domain, its missing parts supplied by reference TRBV7-9 and TRBJ2-1, is DTGVSQNPRHKITKRGQNVTFRCDPISEHNRLYWYRQTLGQGPEFLTYFQNEAQLEKSRLLSDRFSAERPKGSFSTLEIQRTEQGDSAMYLCASSYRDRDVWEQFFGPGTRLTVL.

This clonotype was detected only a few times. The chain is built from TRBV29-1 and TRBJ1-2; possibly TRBD1 for D (5 bases). Trimming pared 4 bases from V and 6 bases from J, leaving 9 bases between. Germline V gene data show CDR1 as SQVTM and CDR2 as ANQGSEA. The CDR3 has 11 amino acids. The CDR3 DNA sequence: TGCAGCGTTGTAGGGGTAGATGGCTACACCTTC. Translated, it gives CSVVGVDGYTF.

The rearrangement joins TRBV7-3 to TRBJ2-2; 13 nucleotides align to TRBD2. The CDR3 totals 15 residues. CDR1 SGHTA and CDR2 FQGTGA come from the germline V gene. Trimming cost V 4 bases and J 8 bases; bases outside gene matches: 4. CDR3 sequence: CASSSGLAGSGELFF. The CDR3 region has the DNA TGTGCCAGCAGCTCGGGACTAGCGGGATCGGGGGAGCTGTTTTTT.

This chain connects TRBV20-1 to TRBJ1-2; D is possibly TRBD1 (5 bases). V gave up 4 bases and J gave up 4 bases, with 16 bases separating them. The length of the CDR3 is 14 residues. Germline-derived CDR1 and CDR2 are DFQATT and SNEGSKA (reference sequence). CDR3 amino acids: CSAKSRERSYGYTF. The CDR3 DNA is TGCAGTGCTAAAAGCAGGGAACGCAGCTATGGCTACACCTTC.

V usage is TRBV12-3 or TRBV12-4 and J usage is TRBJ1-2; no clear D gene. Trimming took 7 bases from V and 3 from J, leaving 9 bases between them. The CDR3 is made up of 12 amino acids. The CDR3 loop reads CASTPGHYGYTF. The DNA of the CDR3 is TGTGCCAGCACCCCGGGTCACTATGGCTACACCTTC.

The chain has TRBV9 and TRBJ2-1, with TRBD2 matching over 14 bases. The V segment lost 2 bases and the J segment 9 bases; nucleotides outside the gene matches: 4. Germline loops: CDR1 SGDLS, CDR2 YYNGEE. The CDR3 has 15 amino acids. The CDR3 here is CASSVGTSGGSEQFF. The CDR3 coding sequence is TGTGCCAGCAGCGTCGGGACTAGCGGGGGTAGTGAGCAGTTCTTC.

This chain connects TRBV12-3 or TRBV12-4 to TRBJ1-1; D perhaps matches TRBD1 (6 bases). V shed 7 bases and J shed 5 bases, with 17 bases lying between them. The CDR3 is 14 amino acids. The CDR3 spells CASTPGQGRTEAFF. The CDR3 DNA reads as TGTGCCAGCACCCCGGGACAAGGAAGGACTGAAGCTTTCTTT.

This clonotype was found a few times. This chain connects TRBV3-1 to TRBJ1-2; weak D call: TRBD1 (6 bases). V was shortened by 2 bases and J by 4 bases, with 11 bases between the two germline ends. This CDR3 is 14 amino acids long. The V gene's germline CDR1 is LGHDT and CDR2 YNNKEL (reference sequence). The chain's CDR3 is CASSQQGRGYGYTF. In DNA, the CDR3 is TGTGCCAGCAGCCAACAGGGGCGAGGCTATGGCTACACCTTC.

This rearrangement joins TRBV6-2 or TRBV6-3 to TRBJ2-1; D might be TRBD1 or TRBD2, each matching 5 bases. Germline V gives CDR1 MNHEY, CDR2 SVGEGT. Trimming took 10 bases from V and 4 from J, leaving 29 bases between them. The CDR3 has 18 residues. The CDR3: CATYLFPPGTHRYNEQFF. The CDR3 nucleotides are TGTGCCACCTACCTTTTTCCTCCCGGGACCCACCGTTACAATGAGCAGTTCTTC.

V usage is TRBV20-1 and J usage is TRBJ2-5; TRBD2 might be the D (7 bases). Germline CDR1 is DFQATT and CDR2 is SNEGSKA (reference sequence). V lost 6 bases and J lost 7, with 18 bases in between. This CDR3 region has 13 residues. CDR3 DNA sequence: TGCAGTGCCTCGACGGGGGGCGCGGGGACCCAGTACTTC. It translates to CSASTGGAGTQYF.

The sample holds a few counts of this clonotype. The V and J genes are TRBV12-3 or TRBV12-4 and TRBJ2-3; D gene uncertain. Trimming removed 8 bases from V and 5 bases from J, with 11 bases in between. This CDR3 has 12 residues. CDR3: CASALSGDTQYF. CDR3 DNA: TGTGCCAGCGCCCTCTCGGGAGATACGCAGTATTTT.

This clonotype was found many times. The chain links TRBV6-6 to TRBJ2-5; a possible D gene is TRBD1 (5 bases). Trimming cost V 7 bases and J 3 bases, with 12 bases left between them. Germline CDR1 MNHNY, CDR2 SVGAGI (reference sequence). The CDR3 extends over 13 amino acids. Here the CDR3 DNA reads TGTGCCAGCACGAGAGACAGAAAAGAGACCCAGTACTTC. Encoded protein: CASTRDRKETQYF.

This clonotype has a handful of counts. The V and J genes are TRBV7-8 and TRBJ2-5; possibly TRBD2 for D (6 bases). Trimming cost V 7 bases and J 1 base, with 13 bases left between them. Germline CDR1 SGHVS, CDR2 FQNEAQ. This CDR3 is 14 amino acids long. CDR3 amino acids: CASTRIGGQETQYF. CDR3 nucleotides: TGTGCCAGCACCCGGATCGGGGGCCAAGAGACCCAGTACTTC. Full variable domain (outside the CDR3, taken from reference TRBV7-8 and TRBJ2-5): GAGVSQSPRYKVAKRGQDVALRCDPISGHVSLFWYQQALGQGPEFLTYFQNEAQLDKSGLPSDRFFAERPEGSVSTLKIQRTQQEDSAVYLCASTRIGGQETQYFGPGTRLLVL.

This clonotype has a handful of counts. The J gene is TRBJ2-7, the V gene TRBV29-1; TRBD1 aligns across 9 bases. The CDR3 sequence is 12 residues long. The junction had 3 bases not matched to a gene; V was cut back by 4 bases and J by 5 bases. CDR1 is SQVTM, CDR2 ANQGSEA, per germline. The CDR3 protein is CSVVTGGNEQYF. The CDR3 DNA reads as TGCAGCGTTGTAACAGGGGGCAACGAGCAGTACTTC.

This clonotype has just a few counts. The chain combines TRBV3-1 with TRBJ2-2, with a possible D match to TRBD1 (6 bases). Trimming removed 4 bases from V and 2 bases from J, with 14 bases in between. The length of the CDR3 is 16 residues. Germline CDR1 reads LGHDT; CDR2 reads YNNKEL (reference sequence). CDR3 protein: CASSREGTSNTGELFF. The CDR3 DNA reads as TGTGCCAGCAGCCGAGAGGGGACAAGTAACACCGGGGAGCTGTTTTTT.

The genes are TRBV5-1 and TRBJ2-7; no firm D call. The CDR3 runs to 16 residues. Trimming took off 0 bases at V and 0 bases at J, with 13 bases between the two ends. Germline CDR1 is SGHRS and CDR2 is YFSETQ. Here the CDR3 reads CASSLAGGVSSYEQYF. Written as DNA, the CDR3 is TGCGCCAGCAGCTTGGCCGGTGGGGTTAGCTCCTACGAGCAGTACTTC.

This clonotype has only a few counts. CDR3 in DNA: TGTGCCAGCATTTTGAGGAGAGGTCTCTATGGCTACACCTTC. Its translation: CASILRRGLYGYTF. The rearrangement uses TRBV12-3 or TRBV12-4 and TRBJ1-2; D is ambiguous. V gave up 7 bases and J gave up 4 bases, with 16 bases separating them. The CDR3 has 14 residues.

The genes are TRBV4-1 and TRBJ2-7; TRBD1 matches at 8 bases. Unmatched junction bases numbered 6, after V lost 3 bases and J lost 2 bases. This CDR3 region has 15 residues. Germline loops: CDR1 MGHRA, CDR2 YSYEKL. In DNA, the CDR3 is TGCGCCAGCAGCCACGGACAGGGTCCAACCTACGAGCAGTACTTC. This gives the protein CASSHGQGPTYEQYF.

The rearrangement joins TRBV20-1 to TRBJ2-2; 9 nucleotides match TRBD2. The germline V gene has CDR1 DFQATT and CDR2 SNEGSKA (reference sequence). This CDR3 has 14 amino acids. The junction had 3 bases not matched to a gene; V was cut back by 2 bases and J by 5 bases. DNA for the CDR3: TGCAGTGCTAGAAGAGCGGGGGGTACCGGGGAGCTGTTTTTT. Protein sequence: CSARRAGGTGELFF.

This clonotype has only a few counts. The genes are TRBV29-1 and TRBJ2-5; 9 bases align to TRBD2. Germline V gene lookup returns CDR1 SQVTM and CDR2 ANQGSEA. The CDR3 is 13 amino acids. The V segment lost 7 bases and the J segment 5 bases; nucleotides outside the gene matches: 8. CDR3 in DNA: TGCAGCGGTTTAGCGGGAGCGGTGGAGACCCAGTACTTC. It translates to CSGLAGAVETQYF.

The chain is built from TRBV29-1 and TRBJ1-1; 7 positions match TRBD1. This CDR3 contains 13 residues. The germline CDR1 and CDR2 sequences are SQVTM and ANQGSEA. Trimming at V came to 6 bases and at J to 0 bases, leaving 4 bases not matched to a gene. Here the CDR3 reads CSVTGRMNTEAFF. In DNA, the CDR3 is TGCAGCGTGACAGGGCGGATGAACACTGAAGCTTTCTTT. Drawing the rest from reference TRBV29-1 and TRBJ1-1, the complete variable domain is SAVISQKPSRDICQRGTSLTIQCQVDSQVTMMFWYRQQPGQSLTLIATANQGSEATYESGFVIDKFPISRPNLTFSTLTVSNMSPEDSSIYLCSVTGRMNTEAFFGQGTRLTVV.

The CDR3 loop is CASTKSATNEKLFF. The CDR3 DNA reads TGTGCCAGCACCAAGAGTGCAACTAATGAAAAACTGTTTTTT. The chain carries TRBV9 and TRBJ1-4, with D unclear. The CDR3 has 14 amino acids. Trimming removed 6 bases at V and 0 bases at J, with 9 bases between. The germline gives CDR1 SGDLS, CDR2 YYNGEE.

The V and J genes are TRBV10-2 and TRBJ2-3, with 10 bases fitting TRBD2. Trimming at V came to 4 bases and at J to 4 bases, leaving 2 bases not matched to a gene. CDR1 WSHSY and CDR2 SAAADI come from the germline V gene. The CDR3 sequence is 14 residues long. The CDR3 spells CASSGAGGADTQYF. CDR3 coding DNA: TGCGCCAGCAGTGGAGCGGGGGGGGCAGATACGCAGTATTTT.

The J gene is TRBJ2-1, the V gene TRBV5-1, with TRBD2 matching 14 bases. The V gene's germline CDR1 is SGHRS and CDR2 YFSETQ. This CDR3 is built from 17 residues. With 1 base clipped from V and 7 bases from J, the junction kept 7 bases outside the gene matches. CDR3 protein: CASSLPGLAGVGNEQFF. As DNA, the CDR3 is TGCGCCAGCAGCTTGCCGGGACTAGCGGGAGTTGGTAATGAGCAGTTCTTC.

J is TRBJ2-6 and V is TRBV20-1; D gene uncertain. Germline CDR1 reads DFQATT; CDR2 reads SNEGSKA (reference sequence). This CDR3 contains 16 residues. Trimming took off 4 bases at V and 0 bases at J, with 13 bases between the two ends. CDR3 region: CSAMRHTDSGANVLTF. CDR3 in DNA: TGCAGTGCTATGAGACATACTGACTCTGGGGCCAACGTCCTGACTTTC.

The chain recombines TRBV11-2 with TRBJ2-7; possible D gene TRBD2, 5 bases. Germline-derived CDR1 and CDR2 are SGHAT and FQNNGV. This CDR3 has 16 amino acids. The V and J ends lost 1 base and 0 bases respectively, with 13 bases between them. CDR3 sequence (DNA): TGTGCCAGCAGCTTAGCGCGGGCGCCGAGCTCCTACGAGCAGTACTTC. It is translated as CASSLARAPSSYEQYF.

This clonotype was recorded a few times. This chain connects TRBV20-1 to TRBJ2-1, with TRBD2 matching 10 bases. The CDR3 runs to 15 residues. Unmatched junction bases numbered 6, after V lost 0 bases and J lost 7 bases. CDR1 and CDR2 (germline): DFQATT, SNEGSKA (reference sequence). CDR3 loop: CSARDLAGELNEQFF. CDR3 nucleotide sequence: TGCAGTGCTAGAGACCTAGCGGGAGAATTGAATGAGCAGTTCTTC.

The chain recombines TRBV6-2 or TRBV6-3 with TRBJ2-2; tentatively, D is TRBD1 (6 bases). The CDR3 sequence is 16 residues long. V lost 5 bases and J lost 1, with 14 bases in between. Germline V CDR1 and CDR2: MNHEY, SVGEGT. This CDR3 reads CASSTPQGQNTGELFF. CDR3 coding DNA: TGTGCCAGCAGTACGCCCCAGGGACAGAACACCGGGGAGCTGTTTTTT.

This clonotype has a handful of counts. The rearrangement joins TRBV10-3 to TRBJ2-7; possibly TRBD2 for D (5 bases). CDR3 size: 12 residues. Trimming removed 6 bases from V and 3 bases from J, with 9 bases in between. Germline CDR1 is ENHRY and CDR2 is SYGVKD. This CDR3 is CAISPSFYEQYF. For the CDR3, the DNA is TGTGCCATCAGCCCTAGCTTCTACGAGCAGTACTTC.